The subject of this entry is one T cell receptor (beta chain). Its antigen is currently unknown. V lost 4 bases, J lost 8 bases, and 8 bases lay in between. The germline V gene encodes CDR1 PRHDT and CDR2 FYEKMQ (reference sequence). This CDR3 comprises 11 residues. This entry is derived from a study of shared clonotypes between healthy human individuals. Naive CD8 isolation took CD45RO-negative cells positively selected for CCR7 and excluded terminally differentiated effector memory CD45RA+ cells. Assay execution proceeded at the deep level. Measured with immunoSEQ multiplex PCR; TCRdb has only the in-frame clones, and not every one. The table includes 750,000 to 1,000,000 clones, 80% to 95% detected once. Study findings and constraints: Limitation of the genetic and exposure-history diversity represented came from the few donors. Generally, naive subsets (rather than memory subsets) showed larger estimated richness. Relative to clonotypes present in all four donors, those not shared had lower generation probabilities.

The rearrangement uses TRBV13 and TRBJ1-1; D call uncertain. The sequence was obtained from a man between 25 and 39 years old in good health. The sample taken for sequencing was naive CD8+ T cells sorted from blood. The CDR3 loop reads CASSYRVEAFF. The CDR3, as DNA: TGTGCCAGCAGCTATAGGGTCGAAGCTTTCTTT.